The 6 T cell receptor beta chains below all came from one sample that was sequenced in a study of human T cells and chemical hapten exposure. Described time point: pre-sensitization, week 0. Treatment described: therapeutic diphenylcyclopropenone sensitization with weekly scalp DPC. TCRdb called the RACE reads again in MiXCR, with one record for every CDR3 protein. The sample records 200,000 to 300,000 distinct CDR3 sequences, about 9.4% being singletons. The material was whole blood, obtained in connection with sensitization to the hapten diphenylcyclopropenone (DPC). The receptors come from a woman aged 40 to 55 with alopecia areata. Some clones in this sample may be carry-over from other donors' samples.

CDR3 DNA sequence: TGTGCCAGCAGTCCCATAGCCGGGACTAGCGGGATTAATGAGCAGTTCTTC. As protein: CASSPIAGTSGINEQFF. This rearrangement joins TRBV28 to TRBJ2-1; 13 bases line up with TRBD2. The germline V gene has CDR1 MDHEN and CDR2 SYDVKM. This CDR3 has 17 residues. The ends lost 5 bases at V and 7 bases at J; junction bases unmatched: 11. The full variable domain, with the rest looked up from reference TRBV28 and TRBJ2-1, is DVKVTQSSRYLVKRTGEKVFLECVQDMDHENMFWYRQDPGLGLRLIYFSYDVKMKEKGDIPEGYSVSREKKERFSLILESASTNQTSMYLCASSPIAGTSGINEQFFGPGTRLTVL.

V gene TRBV4-2 combines with J gene TRBJ1-4; TRBD1 might be the D (5 bases). Germline CDR1 and CDR2: LGHNA and YNFKEQ. This CDR3 spans 16 amino acids. Trimming shortened V by 0 bases and J by 7 bases, and 15 bases separated the two germline ends. In DNA form, the CDR3 reads TGTGCCAGCAGCCAAGAGGGGCAGGGCGTAGGTGAAAAACTGTTTTTT. Translating gives CASSQEGQGVGEKLFF.

This clonotype was picked up many times. The rearrangement links TRBV10-3 to TRBJ2-3, with D perhaps being TRBD1 or TRBD2 (5 bases each). The V gene's germline CDR1 is ENHRY and CDR2 SYGVKD. CDR3 length equals 14 residues. V shed 5 bases and J shed 4 bases, with 13 bases lying between them. The CDR3 is CAISREGPPDTQYF. CDR3 in DNA: TGTGCCATCAGTCGTGAGGGACCCCCAGATACGCAGTATTTT.

This sequence joins TRBV12-3 or TRBV12-4 and TRBJ2-2; TRBD1 matches 7 bases. The CDR3 length is 14 residues. V lost 8 bases to trimming and J lost 1 base; unmatched junction nucleotides: 4. CDR3 loop: CASGGQLNTGELFF. CDR3 coding DNA: TGTGCCAGCGGGGGACAGCTGAACACCGGGGAGCTGTTTTTT.

This clonotype showed up just a few times. The V and J genes are TRBV29-1 and TRBJ1-1; 8 bases line up with TRBD1. Germline lookup yields CDR1 SQVTM and CDR2 ANQGSEA. The CDR3 is made up of 13 amino acids. V lost 7 bases and J lost 4; bases outside the gene matches: 8. The CDR3 coding sequence is TGCAGCGGTGGCGGACAGGGTATCACTGAAGCTTTCTTT. Protein sequence: CSGGGQGITEAFF.

This clonotype has ten or more counts. CDR3 sequence: CASSPRDIYNEQFF. The DNA of the CDR3 is TGTGCCAGCAGCCCACGGGACATTTACAATGAGCAGTTCTTC. This chain links TRBV7-2 with TRBJ2-1; tentative D call: TRBD1 (6 bases). V was pared by 5 bases and J by 4 bases, with 12 bases between. Germline V gene lookup returns CDR1 SGHTA and CDR2 FQGNSA. This CDR3 comprises 14 residues.